Each of the 23 T cell receptor beta chains below was sequenced from the same sample in a study of a mutant IDH1 vaccine in newly diagnosed glioma (dated by TCRdb to about 2021). Preparation of the library involved the immunoSEQ multiplex PCR assay. TCRdb limited this immuneACCESS table to in-frame rearrangements with V and J called. A share of clones is missing; checked studies link under half to unresolved V genes, and the rest is unexplained. The sample table lists 50,000 to 55,000 clones, roughly 73% of them with a count of one. Clones ranked in the top ten supply around 4.9% of the sample. This sample's time point label indicates: week 5, during vaccination. Every vaccine dose consisted of 300 ug of a 20-mer mutant IDH1 peptide in Montanide, administered subcutaneously together with topical imiquimod. These receptors' antigens are unknown. The specimen was PBMCs, collected from a glioma patient whose treatment included an IDH1 peptide vaccine. Receptors originate from a man aged 50-60 years with glioma.

J is TRBJ1-1 and V is TRBV30; D unclear. Germline V CDR1 and CDR2: GTSNPN, SVGIG (reference sequence). V gave up 3 bases and J gave up 3 bases, with 5 bases separating them. CDR3 size: 11 residues. The CDR3 bases are TGTGCCTGGAGCGGGTACACTGAAGCTTTCTTT. This codes for CAWSGYTEAFF.

This chain joins TRBV7-9 and TRBJ1-2; 7 positions agree with TRBD1. The CDR3 covers 16 residues. Unmatched junction bases numbered 11, after V lost 5 bases and J lost 2 bases. The germline CDR1 and CDR2 sequences are SEHNR and FQNEAQ (reference sequence). The CDR3 bases are TGTGCCAGCAGCGGAGAGGGAGGGGGCCTCAACTATGGCTACACCTTC. Protein product: CASSGEGGGLNYGYTF.

The chain recombines TRBV10-3 with TRBJ2-1; possible D gene TRBD2, 5 bases. From germline, CDR1 is ENHRY and CDR2 SYGVKD. V was shortened by 3 bases and J by 2 bases, with 11 bases between the two germline ends. This CDR3 has 15 amino acids. CDR3 loop: CAISDSGRTYNEQFF. The CDR3 nucleotides read TGTGCCATCAGTGACAGCGGTAGGACCTACAATGAGCAGTTCTTC.

J is TRBJ1-2 and V is TRBV5-1, with 7 bases matching TRBD1. V trimming: 3 bases; J trimming: 8 bases; junction bases outside the gene matches: 7. The CDR3 is 13 residues long. From germline, CDR1 is SGHRS and CDR2 YFSETQ. The CDR3 nucleotides read TGCGCCAGCAGCTCAACAGGGGATGCGGGCTACACCTTC. Protein product: CASSSTGDAGYTF.

The chain is built from TRBV7-8 and TRBJ1-5; D is uncertain. Trimming left V 2 bases short and J 6 bases short, with 14 bases between. The CDR3 has 15 residues. Germline V gene sequence: CDR1 SGHVS, CDR2 FQNEAQ. CDR3 sequence (DNA): TGTGCCAGCAGCTTACGGGAGCAGACGAGTCAGCCCCAGCATTTT. Encoded protein: CASSLREQTSQPQHF.

The rearrangement joins TRBV5-1 to TRBJ2-5, with unresolved D. Trimming stripped 6 bases from V and 2 bases from J, with 8 bases between. CDR3 size: 12 residues. Per the germline V gene, CDR1 is SGHRS and CDR2 is YFSETQ. The CDR3 DNA reads as TGCGCCAGCAAAGAAAATCAAGAGACCCAGTACTTC. It yields the protein CASKENQETQYF.

V is TRBV7-2 and J is TRBJ2-3; the D is unclear. The CDR3 contains 14 residues. Trimming pared 0 bases from V and 3 bases from J, leaving 7 bases between. CDR1 is SGHTA, CDR2 FQGNSA, per germline. For the CDR3, the DNA is TGTGCCAGCAGCTTAGCGGGGTCGACAGATACGCAGTATTTT. It is translated as CASSLAGSTDTQYF.

The chain has TRBV20-1 and TRBJ2-1; D not certain. Trimming left V 7 bases short and J 10 bases short, with 14 bases between. Per the germline V gene, CDR1 is DFQATT and CDR2 is SNEGSKA (reference sequence). CDR3 length equals 11 residues. The CDR3 sequence is CSVRKSTEQFF. CDR3 sequence (DNA): TGCAGTGTTCGGAAGTCCACGGAGCAGTTCTTC.

This clone was observed many times. The J gene is TRBJ1-1, the V gene TRBV27, with D maybe TRBD1 (6 bases). Trimming took 7 bases from V and 1 from J, leaving 10 bases between them. Germline loops: CDR1 MNHEY, CDR2 SMNVEV (reference sequence). The CDR3 is made up of 13 amino acids. The CDR3 DNA reads as TGTGCCAGCACCCTAGGGGGGAACACTGAAGCTTTCTTT. Encoded protein: CASTLGGNTEAFF.

This clone was picked up one time. V usage is TRBV10-2 and J usage is TRBJ2-1; D gene uncertain. CDR1 and CDR2 from the germline V gene are WSHSY and SAAADI. V gave up 6 bases and J gave up 9 bases, with 12 bases separating them. CDR3 length: 12 amino acids. The CDR3 coding sequence is TGCGCCAGCAGCCACCACCGGGCTGAGCAGTTCTTC. Translation gives CASSHHRAEQFF.

This clone was recorded once. Its ends do not fully match the called genes, so a read error is possible. The chain is built from TRBV5-1 and TRBJ2-1; the match to TRBD1 covers 11 bases. The CDR3 runs 15 residues. Looked up from germline, CDR1 is SGHRS and CDR2 is YFSETQ. The CDR3 sequence: CASSSWDRGNNEQFF. The CDR3 DNA is TGTGCCAGCAGCTCCTGGGACAGGGGGAACAATGAGCAGTTCTTC.

V gene TRBV30 combines with J gene TRBJ1-1; D gene uncertain. The germline CDR1 and CDR2 sequences are GTSNPN and SVGIG (reference sequence). The length of the CDR3 is 13 residues. The V end lost 2 bases, the J end lost 2 bases, and 9 bases lay between the germline ends. CDR3 in amino acids: CAWSSRPNTEAFF. The DNA for the CDR3 is TGTGCCTGGAGTTCCCGACCCAACACTGAAGCTTTCTTT.

The chain combines TRBV18 with TRBJ2-7, with D tentatively TRBD1 (5 bases). The CDR3 runs 12 residues. The V end was cut by 5 bases, the J end by 3 bases, with 8 bases between. Germline-derived CDR1 and CDR2 are KGHSH and LQKENI. This chain's CDR3 is CASSTTGYEQYF. The CDR3 DNA follows: TGTGCCAGCTCAACCACAGGCTACGAGCAGTACTTC.

The chain has TRBV19 and TRBJ1-4; D gene unclear. Deletions cut 4 bases from V and 0 bases from J, with 9 bases between. The V gene's germline CDR1 is LNHDA and CDR2 SQIVND (reference sequence). This CDR3 is 15 amino acids long. CDR3 protein: CASSTGGATNEKLFF. CDR3 bases: TGTGCCAGTAGTACAGGAGGTGCAACTAATGAAAAACTGTTTTTT. The full variable domain, its missing parts supplied by reference TRBV19 and TRBJ1-4, is DGGITQSPKYLFRKEGQNVTLSCEQNLNHDAMYWYRQDPGQGLRLIYYSQIVNDFQKGDIAEGYSVSREKKESFPLTVTSAQKNPTAFYLCASSTGGATNEKLFFGSGTQLSVL.

The chain uses TRBV19 and TRBJ1-5, with D unresolved. This CDR3 spans 16 amino acids. V was cut by 1 base and J by 0 bases, with 10 bases left in between. CDR1 LNHDA and CDR2 SQIVND come from the germline V gene (reference sequence). The CDR3: CASSIGEAGSNQPQHF. CDR3 DNA: TGTGCCAGTAGTATAGGCGAGGCGGGTAGCAATCAGCCCCAGCATTTT.

V usage is TRBV30 and J usage is TRBJ1-2; D not certain. CDR1 GTSNPN and CDR2 SVGIG come from the germline V gene (reference sequence). The CDR3 is 12 residues long. Trimming cost V 1 base and J 2 bases, with 5 bases left between them. The CDR3 sequence: CAWSGSNYGYTF. CDR3 nucleotides: TGTGCCTGGAGTGGCAGCAACTATGGCTACACCTTC.

The gene calls are TRBV25-1 and TRBJ2-7; 10 bases are shared with TRBD1. Germline V gene lookup returns CDR1 MGHDK and CDR2 SYGVNS. V lost 3 bases and J lost 3; bases outside the gene matches: 8. The length of the CDR3 is 16 residues. CDR3 coding DNA: TGTGCCAGCAGTGATTCCGGGACAGGGGACCTCTACGAGCAGTACTTC. Translated: CASSDSGTGDLYEQYF.

V gene TRBV19 combines with J gene TRBJ2-3; 8 bases agree with TRBD2. The germline V gene encodes CDR1 LNHDA and CDR2 SQIVND (reference sequence). The ends lost 1 base at V and 5 bases at J; junction bases unmatched: 5. The CDR3 totals 15 residues. For the CDR3, the DNA is TGTGCCAGTAGTATAGGAGCGGGGGTGCTAGATACGCAGTATTTT. This encodes CASSIGAGVLDTQYF.

This clone turned up a few times. At one end, the junction sequence differs from germline, possibly due to a read error. V gene TRBV7-7 combines with J gene TRBJ1-1, with a weak D call TRBD1 (5 bases). CDR1 and CDR2 from the germline V gene are SSHAT and FNYEAQ (reference sequence). This CDR3 has 13 amino acids. CDR3 in amino acids: CASSLRSGTEAFF. DNA of the CDR3: TGTGCTAGCAGCTTGAGGTCAGGGACTGAAGCTTTCTTT.

The chain uses TRBV6-5 and TRBJ1-3, with a possible D match to TRBD1 (5 bases). Germline V CDR1 and CDR2: MNHEY, SVGAGI. Trimming left V 6 bases short and J 0 bases short, with 9 bases between. This CDR3 spans 14 amino acids. The CDR3 sequence: CASRRDGSGNTIYF. The CDR3 DNA sequence: TGTGCCAGCAGGAGGGACGGCTCTGGAAACACCATATATTTT.

The chain recombines TRBV5-1 with TRBJ2-2, with D perhaps matching TRBD2 (6 bases). Trimming took 5 bases from V and 1 from J, leaving 9 bases between them. Germline CDR1 reads SGHRS; CDR2 reads YFSETQ. CDR3 length: 14 amino acids. CDR3 loop: CASRFSGNTGELFF. CDR3 nucleotide sequence: TGCGCCAGCAGATTTAGCGGGAACACCGGGGAGCTGTTTTTT. The full variable domain, with the rest looked up from reference TRBV5-1 and TRBJ2-2, is KAGVTQTPRYLIKTRGQQVTLSCSPISGHRSVSWYQQTPGQGLQFLFEYFSETQRNKGNFPGRFSGRQFSNSRSEMNVSTLELGDSALYLCASRFSGNTGELFFGEGSRLTVL.

The chain combines TRBV11-3 with TRBJ2-7, with 11 bases fitting TRBD1. Germline V gene data show CDR1 as SGHNT and CDR2 as YENEEA. With 1 base clipped from V and 5 bases from J, the junction kept 4 bases outside the gene matches. The CDR3 is 15 amino acids. The CDR3 loop is CASSLGGQGADEQYF. CDR3 nucleotides: TGTGCCAGCAGCTTAGGTGGACAGGGGGCGGACGAGCAGTACTTC.

This chain connects TRBV11-2 to TRBJ1-1, with no clear D. Germline V gene data show CDR1 as SGHAT and CDR2 as FQNNGV. CDR3 size: 15 residues. Trimming removed 0 bases from V and 3 bases from J, with 11 bases in between. The chain's CDR3 is CASSLESGGHTEAFF. DNA of the CDR3: TGTGCCAGCAGCTTAGAAAGTGGCGGACACACTGAAGCTTTCTTT.